A selection of T cell receptor beta chains follows, all from one sample in a study of cytomegalovirus exposure and HLA in healthy donors. Assay used: immunoSEQ multiplex PCR; TCRdb lists only in-frame clones, some missing. The sample gives more than 150,000 clones, 85% to 90% of which show up once; 2.5% to 3% is in the top ten. Specimen: PBMCs. The receptors derive from a man aged 18 to 29 in good health and CMV-seronegative. CDR3s include the opening cysteine and the closing phenylalanine or tryptophan. D genes are given only for firm matches. Where a row states a size, it is once, few, many or the class of an expanded clone; other rows omit it.

size: .; J: TRBJ1-6; D: .; V: TRBV2; DNA: TGTGCCAGCAGTGACAGGAATTCACCCCTCCACTTT; CDR3: CASSDRNSPLHF
size: .; J: TRBJ2-6; D: .; V: TRBV5-4; DNA: TGTGCCAGCAGCCCTGGGAGCTCTGGGGCCAACGTCCTGACTTTC; CDR3: CASSPGSSGANVLTF
size: .; J: TRBJ2-1; D: TRBD2; V: TRBV19; DNA: TGTGCCAGTAAGTGGGAGGGCCTCTCCTACAATGAGCAGTTCTTC; CDR3: CASKWEGLSYNEQFF
size: .; J: TRBJ2-7; D: TRBD1; V: TRBV9; DNA: TGTGCCAGCAGCGTAGCGGGCAGGGGGTACGAGCAGTACTTC; CDR3: CASSVAGRGYEQYF
size: .; J: TRBJ1-5; D: .; V: TRBV10-1; DNA: TGCGCCAGCAGTGACCCCTCTGGAGGCTGGGAGGATCAGCCCCAGCATTTT; CDR3: CASSDPSGGWEDQPQHF
size: .; J: TRBJ2-1; D: TRBD1; V: TRBV6-5; DNA: TGTGCCAGCAGTTACGGGACAGCCCGTAATGAGCAGTTCTTC; CDR3: CASSYGTARNEQFF
size: .; J: TRBJ1-4; D: TRBD1; V: TRBV27; DNA: TGTGCCAGCAGTCTCCGGGACAGCAATGAAAAACTGTTTTTT; CDR3: CASSLRDSNEKLFF
size: .; J: TRBJ1-4; D: .; V: TRBV5-1; DNA: TGCGCCAGCAGCTTGGCCTTAGGGGGTTCTAATGAAAAACTGTTTTTT; CDR3: CASSLALGGSNEKLFF
size: once; J: TRBJ1-5; D: .; V: TRBV19; DNA: TGTGCCAGTGCTTCAGGGGAATTAGGCAATCAGCCCCAGCATTTT; CDR3: CASASGELGNQPQHF
size: .; J: TRBJ1-5; D: .; V: TRBV28; DNA: TGTGCCAGCAGTGTCCGGGGACTGGGGAGCAATCAGCCCCAGCATTTT; CDR3: CASSVRGLGSNQPQHF
size: .; J: TRBJ2-3; D: TRBD1; V: TRBV7-9; DNA: TGTGCCAGCAGCTTGTCCGGGACAGGGTTAACAGATACGCAGTATTTT; CDR3: CASSLSGTGLTDTQYF
size: .; J: TRBJ1-2; D: .; V: TRBV5-1; DNA: TGCGCCAGCAGCTTGGGTTCCAGGGGAAGTGACTATGGCTACACCTTC; CDR3: CASSLGSRGSDYGYTF
size: .; J: TRBJ2-2; D: TRBD2; V: TRBV5-4; DNA: TGTGCCAGCAGCTTGGGCCCGGGACTAGGGAGCACCGGGGAGCTGTTTTTT; CDR3: CASSLGPGLGSTGELFF
size: .; J: TRBJ2-1; D: TRBD2; V: TRBV27; DNA: TGTGCCAGCAGGAGGGACTACTACAATGAGCAGTTCTTC; CDR3: CASRRDYYNEQFF
size: .; J: TRBJ1-2; D: .; V: TRBV2; DNA: TGTGCCACCACACAGGGCAGTACTTATGGCTACACCTTC; CDR3: CATTQGSTYGYTF
size: .; J: TRBJ2-1; D: TRBD2; V: TRBV6-1; DNA: TGTGCCAGCAGTGAAAGTCGACTAGCTGGCAATGAGCAGTTCTTC; CDR3: CASSESRLAGNEQFF
size: once; J: TRBJ2-7; D: TRBD2; V: TRBV9; DNA: TGTGCCAGCAGCCCCACCTATCTCGAGCGGGGAAACTCCTACGAGCAGTACTTC; CDR3: CASSPTYLERGNSYEQYF
size: .; J: TRBJ2-6; D: TRBD1; V: TRBV15; DNA: TGTGCCACCAGCAGAGAGGGCCACAGGGGCGCTGGGGCCAACGTCCTGACTTTC; CDR3: CATSREGHRGAGANVLTF
size: .; J: TRBJ2-7; D: .; V: TRBV7-4; DNA: TGTGCCAGCAGCTTAAAAGAGGCTGGGTCTTTCTACGAGCAGTACTTC; CDR3: CASSLKEAGSFYEQYF
size: .; J: TRBJ2-2; D: .; V: TRBV5-6; DNA: TGTGCCAGCAGCCTGGGACTTCTGGCCGGGGAGCTGTTTTTT; CDR3: CASSLGLLAGELFF
size: .; J: TRBJ1-2; D: TRBD1; V: TRBV28; DNA: TGTGCCAGCAGTTTACCCGGGACAGGGGGCTTTGGCTACACCTTC; CDR3: CASSLPGTGGFGYTF
size: .; J: TRBJ1-2; D: .; V: TRBV6-5; DNA: TGTGCCAGCAGGCGTACGGCAGACAGAAACTATGGCTACACCTTC; CDR3: CASRRTADRNYGYTF
size: .; J: TRBJ1-6; D: .; V: TRBV5-1; DNA: TGCGCCAGCAGCTTGGGGACAGACAACTCACCCCTCCACTTT; CDR3: CASSLGTDNSPLHF
size: .; J: TRBJ2-2; D: TRBD1; V: TRBV19; DNA: TGTGCCAGTAGTTGGGGACAGACGAACACCGGGGAGCTGTTTTTT; CDR3: CASSWGQTNTGELFF
size: .; J: TRBJ2-7; D: .; V: TRBV25-1; DNA: TGTGCCAGCAGTGATTCGGTAGCGAGCTCCTACGAGCAGTACTTC; CDR3: CASSDSVASSYEQYF
size: .; J: TRBJ2-6; D: .; V: TRBV18; DNA: TGTGCCAGCTCACCCCGCGGGGATACTAACTCTGGGGCCAACGTCCTGACTTTC; CDR3: CASSPRGDTNSGANVLTF
size: .; J: TRBJ1-5; D: .; V: TRBV27; DNA: TGTGCCAGCAGTTTATCGGTGACAGCATATAGCAATCAGCCCCAGCATTTT; CDR3: CASSLSVTAYSNQPQHF
size: .; J: TRBJ1-2; D: TRBD1; V: TRBV28; DNA: TGTGCCAGCACCCCGGGACAGGGGGCCCAACAACGGTATGGCTACACCTTC; CDR3: CASTPGQGAQQRYGYTF
size: .; J: TRBJ2-2; D: TRBD1; V: TRBV28; DNA: TGTGCCAGCAGTCCCCTAGGACAGGCTTCGAACACCGGGGAGCTGTTTTTT; CDR3: CASSPLGQASNTGELFF
size: .; J: TRBJ1-4; D: .; V: TRBV28; DNA: TGTGCCAGCAGTTTGCGTCCCTTGGGAGTGGCTTGGGAAAAACTGTTTTTT; CDR3: CASSLRPLGVAWEKLFF
size: few; J: TRBJ1-2; D: .; V: TRBV6-1; DNA: TGTGCCAGCGCACTGAACGGGGACTATGGCTACACCTTC; CDR3: CASALNGDYGYTF
size: .; J: TRBJ2-3; D: .; V: TRBV29-1; DNA: TGCAGCGGGGGGGAGCAGGGCCCCGATACGCAGTATTTT; CDR3: CSGGEQGPDTQYF
size: .; J: TRBJ1-1; D: .; V: TRBV29-1; DNA: TGCAGCGTTGAATTGTGGGGGACTTCAACTGAAGCTTTCTTT; CDR3: CSVELWGTSTEAFF